The clone carrying this TCR beta chain was seen more than once but under ten times. Its antigen remains unidentified. The sample belongs to a study of vaccination and CD4 T cells after COVID-19. Study-wide results and caveats: In convalescent patients, a median approximately 90% of post-vaccine SARS-CoV-2-reactive clones appeared only after vaccination.

The Oncomine TCR Beta short-read assay sequenced DNA from cultured CD4+ T cells. TCRdb re-called the PCR reads through MiXCR, storing one row per CDR3 protein. This sample carries about 4,900 distinct CDR3 sequences, about 39% of them seen once, and the ten largest clones take around two fifths. V gave up 6 bases and J gave up 8 bases, with 13 bases separating them. The germline V gene has CDR1 MDHEN and CDR2 SYDVKM. CDR3 length: 12 amino acids. Treatment here: approximately nine-day PBMC culture with coronavirus spike peptide pools or control peptides (ViraFEST assay). Collection of the unexposed donor's CD4+ T cells took place before the COVID-19 pandemic (2011-2018).

The genes are TRBV28 and TRBJ1-2; D is unclear. This TCR derives from a human donor in good health. Sequenced input: CD4+ T cells from blood, cultured in vitro. CDR3 bases: TGTGCCAGCAGCCCTGCCCCGGACGGCTACACCTTC. As protein: CASSPAPDGYTF.